The 13 T cell receptor beta chains given below trace back to one sample, sequenced in a study of response to subunit inactivated influenza vaccine. Each CDR3 protein is one row after TCRdb ran MiXCR on the RT-PCR reads. This table holds 650,000 to 700,000 distinct CDR3 sequences, about a sixth found once. This specimen consisted of PBMCs from blood, obtained 11 to 12 days after vaccination. These receptors all stem from a man in his fifties or sixties who received an inactivated influenza vaccine.

The chain recombines TRBV20-1 with TRBJ2-6; D call uncertain. There are 12 residues in the CDR3. Germline V CDR1 and CDR2: DFQATT, SNEGSKA (reference sequence). V was pared by 4 bases and J by 0 bases, with 1 base between. CDR3 sequence reads: CSATSGANVLTF. CDR3 DNA: TGCAGTGCTACCTCTGGGGCCAACGTCCTGACTTTC.

This clonotype showed up just a few times. The chain combines TRBV7-2 with TRBJ1-5, with D hard to call. In germline, CDR1 is SGHTA, CDR2 FQGNSA. Between the trimmed V and J ends, which lost 3 bases and 0 bases, there was a span of 15 bases. The CDR3 length is 17 residues. CDR3 in amino acids: CASSFAAGEISNQPQHF. The CDR3 bases are TGTGCCAGCAGCTTCGCGGCAGGAGAAATTAGCAATCAGCCCCAGCATTTT.

The gene calls are TRBV6-5 and TRBJ1-1, with D uncertain. V lost 2 bases and J lost 1, with 5 bases in between. The CDR3 is made up of 13 amino acids. Germline loops: CDR1 MNHEY, CDR2 SVGAGI. CDR3 protein: CASSYAANTEAFF. The CDR3 nucleotides read TGTGCCAGCAGTTACGCAGCGAACACTGAAGCTTTCTTT.

This clonotype appeared many times. The J gene is TRBJ2-1, the V gene TRBV12-3 or TRBV12-4, with TRBD2 identical over 12 bases. J lost 5 bases, V lost 8 bases, and 4 bases had no gene match. The CDR3 is 14 amino acids. The CDR3: CASRTSGTNNEQFF. As DNA, the CDR3 is TGTGCCAGCCGGACTAGCGGGACCAACAATGAGCAGTTCTTC.

This sequence joins TRBV7-2 and TRBJ2-7, with 11 bases aligning to TRBD2. Germline V CDR1 and CDR2: SGHTA, FQGNSA. V shed 3 bases, J shed 10 bases, and the junction held 2 bases outside the gene matches. The CDR3 has 12 amino acids. The CDR3 loop reads CASSFLAGGQYF. CDR3 coding DNA: TGTGCCAGCAGCTTCCTAGCGGGAGGACAGTACTTC.

Remarks on this clonotype: A much larger clone lies a single base off, so this may be a read error. The gene calls are TRBV9 and TRBJ2-2, with 7 nucleotides matching TRBD1. Germline V gives CDR1 SGDLS, CDR2 YYNGEE. J was trimmed by 3 bases and V by 3 bases; bases with no gene match: 5. CDR3 length: 15 residues. This CDR3 reads CASSAGTEYTGELFF. CDR3 DNA sequence: TGTGCCAGCAGCGCAGGGACAGAGTACACCGGGGAGCTGTTTTTT.

The J gene is TRBJ2-2, the V gene TRBV12-3 or TRBV12-4; 7 bases are shared with TRBD2. CDR3 length equals 15 residues. J gave up 9 bases and V 4 bases, and 11 bases lay outside the gene matches. CDR3 region: CASSSPGLRSRELFF. The CDR3 DNA sequence: TGTGCCAGCAGTTCCCCGGGACTACGAAGCAGGGAGCTGTTTTTT.

This clonotype was counted a few times. The chain combines TRBV29-1 with TRBJ2-5; TRBD1 might be the D (6 bases). Trimming cost V 4 bases and J 2 bases, with 11 bases left between them. CDR1 SQVTM and CDR2 ANQGSEA come from the germline V gene. The CDR3 runs 13 residues. The CDR3, as DNA: TGCAGCGTTGTGAGCAGGGGTCAAGAGACCCAGTACTTC. This gives the protein CSVVSRGQETQYF.

This clonotype has only a few counts. The chain combines TRBV6-5 with TRBJ2-7, with D possibly matching TRBD2 (6 bases). The germline gives CDR1 MNHEY, CDR2 SVGAGI. The ends were cut back, 2 bases at V and 5 bases at J, with 16 bases in the middle. The CDR3 totals 15 residues. CDR3 loop: CASSYATGEINEQYF. The DNA for the CDR3 is TGTGCCAGCAGTTACGCGACGGGGGAGATCAACGAGCAGTACTTC.

The rearrangement uses TRBV7-8 and TRBJ2-5; D is unclear. CDR1 and CDR2 (germline): SGHVS, FQNEAQ. The CDR3 is made up of 14 amino acids. V shed 2 bases and J shed 3 bases, with 10 bases lying between them. The CDR3 sequence: CASSLRRYEETQYF. The CDR3 region has the DNA TGTGCCAGCAGCTTACGAAGATACGAAGAGACCCAGTACTTC.

This clonotype was seen only a few times. V is TRBV11-2 and J is TRBJ2-1, with D possibly being TRBD1 or TRBD2 (5 bases each). This CDR3 spans 13 amino acids. The V end lost 4 bases, the J end lost 9 bases, and 13 bases lay between the germline ends. Germline CDR1 and CDR2: SGHAT and FQNNGV. As DNA, the CDR3 is TGTGCCAGCAGCTACGGACAAGAGGGTGAGCAGTTCTTC. Translating it yields CASSYGQEGEQFF.

This clonotype turned up a few times. The chain is built from TRBV5-1 and TRBJ2-1, with D possibly matching TRBD1 (6 bases). This CDR3 spans 15 amino acids. The germline V gene encodes CDR1 SGHRS and CDR2 YFSETQ. The V gene lost 0 bases and the J gene lost 1 base, with 8 bases spanning the gap. The CDR3 sequence is CASSLDGQSYNEQFF. Here the CDR3 DNA reads TGCGCCAGCAGCTTGGACGGACAGTCCTACAATGAGCAGTTCTTC.

The sample holds a few counts of this clonotype. The genes are TRBV20-1 and TRBJ1-1; D gene unclear. This CDR3 spans 15 amino acids. The V gene lost 6 bases and the J gene lost 10 bases, with 27 bases spanning the gap. Germline V gives CDR1 DFQATT, CDR2 SNEGSKA (reference sequence). This chain's CDR3 is CSALFISDRPGGAFF. As DNA, the CDR3 is TGCAGTGCCCTTTTTATCAGTGATCGGCCAGGCGGAGCTTTCTTT.